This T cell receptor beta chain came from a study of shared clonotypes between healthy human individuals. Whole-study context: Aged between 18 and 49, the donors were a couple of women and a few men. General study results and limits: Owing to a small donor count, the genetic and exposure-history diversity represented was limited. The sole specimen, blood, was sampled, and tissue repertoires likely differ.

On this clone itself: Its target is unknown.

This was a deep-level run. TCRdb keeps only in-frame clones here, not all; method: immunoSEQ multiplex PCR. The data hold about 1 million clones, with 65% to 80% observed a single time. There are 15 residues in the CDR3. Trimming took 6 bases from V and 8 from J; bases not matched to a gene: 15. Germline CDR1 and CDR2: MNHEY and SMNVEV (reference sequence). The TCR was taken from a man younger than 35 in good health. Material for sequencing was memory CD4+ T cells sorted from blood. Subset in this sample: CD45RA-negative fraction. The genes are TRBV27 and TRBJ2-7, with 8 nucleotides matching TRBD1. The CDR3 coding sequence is TGTGCCAGCAGGACCGTGGACAGGGTTGGGGGAAAGCAGTACTTC. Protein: CASRTVDRVGGKQYF.